This T cell receptor (beta chain) was sequenced for a study of T cells in Graves' hyperthyroidism and ophthalmopathy. The investigators amplified TCR beta CDR3 regions from RNA transcripts. When the TCR CDR3 underwent first-round RT-PCR, the HTBI primer set was used. In TCRdb, the multiplex PCR reads were re-called with MiXCR into one record per CDR3 protein. Among about 610,000 distinct CDR3 sequences listed, about a sixth were seen once. There are 16 residues in the CDR3. V shed 3 bases and J shed 6 bases, with 17 bases lying between them. Germline CDR1 is KGHSH and CDR2 is LQKENI. Study findings and constraints: Blood also showed most of the thyroid clonotypes that were expanded above 0.001. Ophthalmopathy onset followed model prediction by a median about 6.5 months.

Diagnosis rested on symptoms, serum thyroxine and TRAb, thyroid ultrasound, and orbital computed tomography. It was 8.5 to 10 ml of fresh peripheral blood that supplied the PBMCs. This clonotype was found a few times. The antigen remains unidentified. The V and J genes are TRBV18 and TRBJ2-2, with D perhaps TRBD2 (5 bases). This receptor was obtained from a woman between 40 and 50 years old with Graves' ophthalmopathy. The specimen sequenced was blood. Here the CDR3 DNA reads TGTGCCAGCTCACCGCGGGCGCCGAATGCGGCCGGGGAGCTGTTTTTT. Translation gives CASSPRAPNAAGELFF.